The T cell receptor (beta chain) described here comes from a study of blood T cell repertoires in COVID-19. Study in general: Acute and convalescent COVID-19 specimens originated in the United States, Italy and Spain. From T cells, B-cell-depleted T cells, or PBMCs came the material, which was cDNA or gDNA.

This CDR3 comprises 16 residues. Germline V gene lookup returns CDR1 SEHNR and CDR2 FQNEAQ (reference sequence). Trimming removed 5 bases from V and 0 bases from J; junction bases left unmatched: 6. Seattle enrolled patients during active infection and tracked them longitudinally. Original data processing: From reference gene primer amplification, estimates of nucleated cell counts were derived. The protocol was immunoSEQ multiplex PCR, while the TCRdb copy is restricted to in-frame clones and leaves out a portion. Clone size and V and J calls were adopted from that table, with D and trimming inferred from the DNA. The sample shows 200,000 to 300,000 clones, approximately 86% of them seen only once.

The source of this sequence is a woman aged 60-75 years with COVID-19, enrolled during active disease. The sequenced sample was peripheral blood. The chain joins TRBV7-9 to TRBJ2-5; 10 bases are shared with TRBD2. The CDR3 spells CASSPRGLANQETQYF. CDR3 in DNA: TGTGCCAGCAGCCCCCGGGGACTAGCGAACCAAGAGACCCAGTACTTC.